Following are 25 T cell receptor beta chains from one sample sequenced in a study of T-cell memory formation after mild COVID-19 (dated by TCRdb to about 2021). Library preparation used 5' RACE. Sequencing relied on an Illumina NovaSeq 6000. TCRdb reworked the public reads: Q25 trimming with fastp, MiXCR clone assembly, productive beta chains retained. Entries are consolidated by CDR3 protein sequence, retaining the most common genes and DNA. The sample data list hundreds of thousands of distinct CDR3 sequences, and about a fifth of these were observed just once. 8.4% of the sample rests with the top ten. What was sequenced was PBMCs or a T cell subset sorted from them (not recorded which). These receptors all stem from an adult woman who had mild COVID-19 (a few samples of this study predate the infection). The sample titles of this study are shuffled in the database, so cell type and time point are left out; the donor was told from shared clones.

V usage is TRBV6-2 or TRBV6-3 and J usage is TRBJ2-1; 8 bases map to TRBD1. CDR3 length: 19 amino acids. Looked up from germline, CDR1 is MNHEY and CDR2 is SVGEGT. After removal of 0 bases from V and 5 bases from J, the junction contained 15 bases not matched to a gene. This CDR3 reads CASSYSRPRGLVGDNEQFF. The CDR3 bases are TGTGCCAGCAGTTACTCGAGGCCCAGGGGGCTCGTCGGGGACAATGAGCAGTTCTTC.

This clonotype was seen ten or more times. Written as DNA, the CDR3 is TGTGCCAGCAGTGAATGGGTGGGAGGCAATGAGCAGTTCTTC. Protein product: CASSEWVGGNEQFF. V usage is TRBV6-1 and J usage is TRBJ2-1, with D maybe TRBD2 (6 bases). The germline V gene has CDR1 MNHNS and CDR2 SASEGT. This CDR3 spans 14 amino acids. The V gene lost 2 bases and the J gene lost 6 bases, with 11 bases spanning the gap.

This clonotype was observed a few times. V is TRBV12-3 or TRBV12-4 and J is TRBJ2-2, with TRBD2 as a possible D gene (5 bases). The CDR3 contains 16 residues. Trimming pared 6 bases from V and 5 bases from J, leaving 19 bases between. As DNA, the CDR3 is TGTGCCAGCAGCCCCCAAGCGGTCCCCGATACCGGGGAGCTGTTTTTT. Residues: CASSPQAVPDTGELFF.

The chain has TRBV7-9 and TRBJ2-2; tentative D call: TRBD2 (5 bases). Germline CDR1 is SEHNR and CDR2 is FQNEAQ (reference sequence). CDR3 size: 16 residues. V lost 4 bases, J lost 0 bases, and 12 bases lay in between. This CDR3 reads CASSSRAGTNTGELFF. In nucleotides, the CDR3 is TGTGCCAGCAGCTCGAGGGCAGGAACGAACACCGGGGAGCTGTTTTTT.

This clonotype has just a few counts. The chain's CDR3 is CASRAAGAGQPQHF. The CDR3 nucleotides are TGTGCCAGCAGAGCCGCCGGGGCCGGTCAGCCCCAGCATTTT. This chain joins TRBV6-5 and TRBJ1-5; D is perhaps TRBD1 (5 bases). CDR3 length equals 14 residues. Between the trimmed V and J ends, which lost 6 bases and 6 bases, there was a span of 15 bases. CDR1 MNHEY and CDR2 SVGAGI come from the germline V gene.

This clonotype showed up many times. The V gene is TRBV30, the J gene TRBJ2-7; D gene uncertain. V gave up 0 bases and J gave up 7 bases, with 19 bases separating them. Per germline, CDR1 GTSNPN and CDR2 SVGIG (reference sequence). The CDR3 runs to 15 residues. The CDR3 sequence is CAWSVSSEGSWEQYF. CDR3 DNA: TGTGCCTGGAGTGTAAGTTCGGAAGGGTCGTGGGAGCAGTACTTC.

The rearrangement joins TRBV12-3 or TRBV12-4 to TRBJ2-7, with 14 bases matching TRBD2. V was clipped by 5 bases and J by 6 bases; unmatched bases: 0. This CDR3 spans 13 amino acids. The DNA for the CDR3 is TGTGCCAGCAGTGGACTAGCGGGAGGCGAGCAGTACTTC. Amino acid sequence: CASSGLAGGEQYF.

This clonotype turned up a few times. CDR3 in amino acids: CSARRGGRAGELFF. The CDR3 DNA sequence: TGCAGTGCTAGAAGAGGGGGCAGAGCCGGGGAGCTGTTTTTT. The V gene is TRBV20-1, the J gene TRBJ2-2; 7 nucleotides match TRBD1. This CDR3 is 14 amino acids long. The J segment lost 6 bases and the V segment lost 2 bases, leaving 6 bases of the junction unmatched. Germline CDR1 DFQATT, CDR2 SNEGSKA (reference sequence).

In its sample, this clonotype was seen a few times. This chain joins TRBV9 and TRBJ2-1; weak D call: TRBD2 (5 bases). V gave up 1 base and J gave up 10 bases, with 6 bases separating them. In germline, CDR1 is SGDLS, CDR2 YYNGEE. CDR3 length equals 11 residues. The CDR3 loop reads CASSVPGEQFF. The CDR3 region has the DNA TGTGCCAGCAGCGTACCGGGGGAGCAGTTCTTC.

This clonotype was detected a few times. The J gene is TRBJ2-3, the V gene TRBV5-1, with 8 bases aligning to TRBD1. This CDR3 region has 16 residues. V lost 4 bases to trimming and J lost 1 base; unmatched junction nucleotides: 8. Germline values: CDR1 SGHRS, CDR2 YFSETQ. CDR3 amino acids: CASSHGLDRGTDTQYF. CDR3 nucleotides: TGCGCCAGCAGCCACGGATTGGACAGGGGCACAGATACGCAGTATTTT.

The rearrangement uses TRBV12-3 or TRBV12-4 and TRBJ2-7; D possibly corresponds to TRBD1 (5 bases). The CDR3 runs to 16 residues. Deletions cut 4 bases from V and 6 bases from J, with 22 bases between. In DNA form, the CDR3 reads TGTGCCAGCAGTTCTACGGCATCTACCCAGGGTTCCGAGCAGTACTTC. Translated, it gives CASSSTASTQGSEQYF.

The table lists this clonotype with a few counts. The CDR3 here is CASSKQGAGLTEAFF. The CDR3 bases are TGTGCCAGCAGCAAACAGGGGGCTGGGTTGACTGAAGCTTTCTTT. The V and J genes are TRBV7-2 and TRBJ1-1; 9 positions match TRBD1. The CDR3 covers 15 residues. The V and J ends lost 5 bases and 5 bases, in that order; junction bases with no gene match: 9. Germline CDR1 is SGHTA and CDR2 is FQGNSA.

This clonotype was found a few times. The chain recombines TRBV5-1 with TRBJ2-1; no clear D. The CDR3 consists of 16 residues. Germline-derived CDR1 and CDR2 are SGHRS and YFSETQ. V gave up 1 base and J gave up 0 bases, with 11 bases separating them. The CDR3 bases are TGCGCCAGCAGCTTGTCCGTTCGCAGCTCCTACAATGAGCAGTTCTTC. This codes for CASSLSVRSSYNEQFF.

This clonotype was seen more than once but under ten times. This sequence joins TRBV6-1 and TRBJ1-1, with 7 bases aligning to TRBD1. The CDR3 contains 14 residues. In germline, CDR1 is MNHNS, CDR2 SASEGT. V was pared by 6 bases and J by 3 bases, with 7 bases of the junction left unmatched. The CDR3 DNA reads TGTGCCAGCAGACCGGGACAGAGGCACACTGAAGCTTTCTTT. Its protein is CASRPGQRHTEAFF.

The chain couples TRBV18 to TRBJ2-5; D gene uncertain. The CDR3 extends over 14 amino acids. Per germline, CDR1 KGHSH and CDR2 LQKENI. Deletions cut 0 bases from V and 1 base from J, with 6 bases between. DNA of the CDR3: TGTGCCAGCTCACCACCGCGCCGCCAAGAGACCCAGTACTTC. This translates into CASSPPRRQETQYF.

This clonotype was observed a handful of times. The chain combines TRBV6-5 with TRBJ2-2; D is possibly TRBD2 (5 bases). Trimming pared 4 bases from V and 5 bases from J, leaving 8 bases between. The CDR3 is 13 amino acids. The germline V gene has CDR1 MNHEY and CDR2 SVGAGI. This CDR3 reads CASSSPGTGELFF. The CDR3 coding sequence is TGTGCCAGCAGTTCCCCGGGGACCGGGGAGCTGTTTTTT.

This clonotype was counted a few times. The chain employs TRBV9 and TRBJ2-1, with 10 bases aligning to TRBD1. From germline, CDR1 is SGDLS and CDR2 YYNGEE. The junction had 13 bases not matched to a gene; V was cut back by 0 bases and J by 7 bases. The CDR3 covers 18 residues. CDR3 in amino acids: CASSVAFMAGQGRNEQFF. CDR3 in DNA: TGTGCCAGCAGCGTAGCGTTTATGGCGGGACAGGGGAGGAATGAGCAGTTCTTC.

CDR3 DNA sequence: TGTGCCAGCAGCTATGACAGCGATAATGAAAAACTGTTTTTT. This encodes CASSYDSDNEKLFF. The chain couples TRBV7-2 to TRBJ1-4, with a tentative D call TRBD1 (5 bases). This CDR3 comprises 14 residues. The germline CDR1 and CDR2 sequences are SGHTA and FQGNSA. V lost 4 bases and J lost 4, with 10 bases in between.

Only a few counts were recorded for this clonotype. This chain uses TRBV15 with TRBJ2-7; 7 bases are shared with TRBD1. The germline CDR1 and CDR2 sequences are LNHNV and YYDKDF (reference sequence). V dropped 5 bases and J dropped 6; count of bases not matched to a gene: 16. The CDR3 has 16 residues. Written as DNA, the CDR3 is TGTGCCACCAGCCTCAGCCCTGGGACAGCTCCCTCCGAGCAGTACTTC. It encodes CATSLSPGTAPSEQYF.

The chain recombines TRBV4-1 with TRBJ2-7; possibly TRBD1 or TRBD2 for D (5 bases each). There are 16 residues in the CDR3. Deletions cut 0 bases from V and 3 bases from J, with 15 bases between. Per the germline V gene, CDR1 is MGHRA and CDR2 is YSYEKL. CDR3 coding DNA: TGCGCCAGCAGCCAAGATCATGGGACCGCGGTCTACGAGCAGTACTTC. Translating gives CASSQDHGTAVYEQYF.

This rearrangement joins TRBV4-3 to TRBJ2-1; 8 bases align to TRBD2. Germline V gives CDR1 LGHNA, CDR2 YSLEER. The CDR3 is 15 amino acids. With V trimmed by 2 bases and J by 8 bases, 8 bases remained unmatched. The CDR3 DNA reads as TGCGCCAGCAGCCAAAGGGCGCTAGCGGGCGATGAGCAGTTCTTC. Protein: CASSQRALAGDEQFF.

The chain has TRBV5-4 and TRBJ1-3; unclear D gene. V lost 4 bases and J 4 bases, leaving 15 bases between the germline ends. The CDR3 length is 15 residues. Germline V gene sequence: CDR1 SGHNT, CDR2 YYREEE (reference sequence). CDR3 amino acids: CASSPDGPGGNTIYF. The CDR3 bases are TGTGCCAGCAGCCCCGACGGGCCAGGAGGAAACACCATATATTTT. Supplemented by reference TRBV5-4 and TRBJ1-3, the full variable domain reads ETGVTQSPTHLIKTRGQQVTLRCSSQSGHNTVSWYQQALGQGPQFIFQYYREEENGRGNFPPRFSGLQFPNYSSELNVNALELDDSALYLCASSPDGPGGNTIYFGEGSWLTVV.

The chain combines TRBV29-1 with TRBJ2-2, with 7 bases aligning to TRBD2. The CDR3 is 14 amino acids. The germline V gene encodes CDR1 SQVTM and CDR2 ANQGSEA. With 7 bases clipped from V and 6 bases from J, the junction kept 11 bases outside the gene matches. The CDR3 DNA sequence: TGCAGCGCGGGTGTCTCGGCGGGGGCCGGGGAGCTGTTTTTT. Translation: CSAGVSAGAGELFF.

This chain links TRBV29-1 with TRBJ2-1; 10 bases match TRBD2. Germline values: CDR1 SQVTM, CDR2 ANQGSEA. V trimming: 0 bases; J trimming: 4 bases; junction bases outside the gene matches: 9. This CDR3 has 17 amino acids. CDR3 nucleotide sequence: TGCAGCGTTGAAGATCATACTGGGACTAGCGCTTACAATGAGCAGTTCTTC. Protein: CSVEDHTGTSAYNEQFF.

CDR3 protein: CATMDSYEQYF. The CDR3 DNA is TGTGCCACCATGGACTCCTACGAGCAGTACTTC. V usage is TRBV6-5 and J usage is TRBJ2-7; D remains ambiguous. The CDR3 sequence is 11 residues long. Germline lookup yields CDR1 MNHEY and CDR2 SVGAGI. Trimming stripped 10 bases from V and 0 bases from J, with 7 bases between.